The next 8 T cell receptor beta chains were all read from a single sample in a study of early T cells in non-severe SARS-CoV-2 infection. From the 5' RACE reads, TCRdb called clonotypes with MiXCR, one entry per CDR3 protein. The data contain around 99,000 distinct CDR3 sequences, 16% of them seen just once; the ten biggest clones take up about 5%. The sample here was whole blood, taken at baseline. These receptors came from an adult who was a healthcare worker with PCR-confirmed SARS-CoV-2 infection or an uninfected control (not recorded which).

This clonotype was found many times. V and J are TRBV7-3 and TRBJ2-2; TRBD1 matches 8 bases. V was pared by 5 bases and J by 7 bases, with 6 bases of the junction left unmatched. The CDR3 contains 14 residues. Germline CDR1 reads SGHTA; CDR2 reads FQGTGA. The CDR3 loop is CASSLQGAGGELFF. CDR3 in DNA: TGTGCCAGCAGCCTGCAGGGGGCAGGCGGGGAGCTGTTTTTT.

This clonotype has a handful of counts. The J gene is TRBJ2-2, the V gene TRBV6-6, with 9 nucleotides matching TRBD2. Germline V lookup: CDR1 MNHNY, CDR2 SVGAGI (reference sequence). The trim removed 0 bases at V and 4 bases at J, leaving 9 bases unmatched. This CDR3 comprises 18 residues. The CDR3 DNA is TGTGCCAGCAGTTACTCGATTGTAGCGGGAGTGATCACCGGGGAGCTGTTTTTT. This encodes CASSYSIVAGVITGELFF.

This clonotype was detected ten times or more. The rearrangement joins TRBV4-3 to TRBJ2-7, with 7 nucleotides matching TRBD2. Unmatched junction bases numbered 9, after V lost 1 base and J lost 3 bases. Germline loops: CDR1 LGHNA, CDR2 YSLEER. The CDR3 is 16 residues long. The CDR3 region is CASSQGSLRDYYEQYF. CDR3 sequence (DNA): TGCGCCAGCAGCCAAGGATCGCTACGGGACTACTACGAGCAGTACTTC.

The chain recombines TRBV2 with TRBJ2-2, with D hard to call. This CDR3 comprises 15 residues. The germline V gene encodes CDR1 SNHLY and CDR2 FYNNEI. The V end lost 1 base, the J end lost 0 bases, and 6 bases lay between the germline ends. The CDR3 sequence: CASSEVVSNTGELFF. For the CDR3, the DNA is TGTGCCAGCAGTGAAGTCGTTTCGAACACCGGGGAGCTGTTTTTT.

J is TRBJ2-7 and V is TRBV10-3; D gene unclear. Trimming cost V 8 bases and J 5 bases, with 16 bases left between them. This CDR3 contains 13 residues. Germline values: CDR1 ENHRY, CDR2 SYGVKD. CDR3 sequence: CAIAKSDGNEQYF. CDR3 bases: TGTGCCATCGCGAAAAGCGACGGTAACGAGCAGTACTTC.

The chain employs TRBV28 and TRBJ2-1, with 11 bases fitting TRBD2. Losses at the gene ends were 2 bases for V and 6 bases for J; bases not matched to a gene: 9. The CDR3 consists of 17 residues. Germline CDR1 is MDHEN and CDR2 is SYDVKM. The CDR3: CASSLTRLAGLSNEQFF. The DNA of the CDR3 is TGTGCCAGCAGTTTAACCCGACTAGCGGGATTATCCAATGAGCAGTTCTTC.

A few counts support this clonotype. The chain employs TRBV12-3 or TRBV12-4 and TRBJ2-7; 10 nucleotides align to TRBD2. The V gene end was trimmed by 6 bases and the J gene end by 7 bases; junction bases not matched to a gene: 9. There are 14 residues in the CDR3. CDR3 nucleotides: TGTGCCAGCAGCCATAGCGGGAGGCCGGAGGAGCAGTACTTC. Encoded protein: CASSHSGRPEEQYF.

This clonotype was found a few times. The V and J genes are TRBV20-1 and TRBJ2-3; D gene unclear. Trimming removed 5 bases at V and 0 bases at J, with 18 bases between. In germline, CDR1 is DFQATT, CDR2 SNEGSKA (reference sequence). The CDR3 is made up of 16 amino acids. CDR3 DNA sequence: TGCAGTGCTCCCAGAGACCCTAGGAGTAGCACAGATACGCAGTATTTT. This encodes CSAPRDPRSSTDTQYF.